These T cell receptor beta chains were read from a single sample in a study of T cells in Graves' hyperthyroidism and ophthalmopathy. TCRdb re-derived calls from the multiplex PCR reads in MiXCR, one entry per CDR3 protein. This repertoire shows under 650,000 distinct CDR3 sequences, 15% to 20% found once; its top ten account for 3.5% to 4%. The sample comprised blood. Receptors were obtained from a woman aged 25 to 39 with Graves' hyperthyroidism. Each CDR3 is given with its conserved first and last residue. The D gene is left open where the match is weak. Rows may omit the clone size; those that give it use once, few, many or a size class.

>TRBD1|TRBV18|many|TRBJ2-7
TGTGCCAGCTCACTCTCCGGACAGGCTCCCGAGCAGTACTTC
CASSLSGQAPEQYF
>TRBD1|TRBV29-1|many|TRBJ2-3
TGCAGCGTTGATGCCAGGGGGCACCCAGATACGCAGTATTTT
CSVDARGHPDTQYF
>NA|TRBV7-3|many|TRBJ2-1
TGTGCCAGCAGCTTAGTAGTCTGGAATGAGCAGTTCTTC
CASSLVVWNEQFF
>NA|TRBV9|few|TRBJ2-7
TGTGCCAGCAGCCAACTAGAATCCCACGAGCAGTACTTC
CASSQLESHEQYF
>TRBD2|TRBV6-1|many|TRBJ2-7
TGTGCCAGCAGCCGTGGGGCGGGAGTTAGGAACGAGCAGTACTTC
CASSRGAGVRNEQYF
>NA|TRBV7-9|few|TRBJ2-5
TGTGCCAGCAGCTTAGTGGTAGGGGAGACCCAGTACTTC
CASSLVVGETQYF
>NA|TRBV3-1|NA|TRBJ2-7
TGTGCCAGCAGCCCCTCAAGCCTCACTAGAATCCCCTACTACGAGCAGTACTTC
CASSPSSLTRIPYYEQYF
>NA|TRBV20-1|NA|TRBJ2-4
TGCAGTGGGTTGAGGGGGGCCAAAAACATTCAGTACTTC
CSGLRGAKNIQYF
>TRBD1|TRBV2|many|TRBJ2-7
TGTGCCTTCACACAGGGGAACGAGCAGTACTTC
CAFTQGNEQYF
>NA|TRBV2|NA|TRBJ1-5
TGTGCCAGCAAGCGGGGTACAGGGATCAATCAGCCCCAGCATTTT
CASKRGTGINQPQHF
>NA|TRBV7-2|NA|TRBJ2-1
TGTGCCAGCAGCTTGAACAGCGGTGATGAGCAGTTCTTC
CASSLNSGDEQFF
>NA|TRBV28|many|TRBJ1-2
TGTGCCAGTCAGGATCCGTCTGGCTACACCTTC
CASQDPSGYTF
>NA|TRBV30|many|TRBJ1-5
TGTGCCTGGAGTGTACATACCAATCAGCCCCAGCATTTT
CAWSVHTNQPQHF
>NA|TRBV6-9|NA|TRBJ2-7
TGTGCCAGCAGTTACTTAGTAGGAGAATTCCCCACCGAGCAGTACTTC
CASSYLVGEFPTEQYF
>NA|TRBV9|few|TRBJ1-6
TGTGCCAGCAGCGGTAGAACGGGGCTGAATTCACCCCTCCACTTT
CASSGRTGLNSPLHF
>NA|TRBV2|many|TRBJ1-5
TGTGCCAGCAGCCCGGGGGAGGGTAGCAATCAGCCCCAGCATTTT
CASSPGEGSNQPQHF
>TRBD2|TRBV6-5|many|TRBJ2-3
TGTGCCAGCAGTTACTCTTTTTCGGGAGGGCTAGCAGATACGCAGTATTTT
CASSYSFSGGLADTQYF
>NA|TRBV28|many|TRBJ1-5
TGTGCCAGCAGTTTATCGGTTAGAGCCGGCAATCAGCCCCAGCATTTT
CASSLSVRAGNQPQHF
>NA|TRBV12-3/TRBV12-4|many|TRBJ1-1
TGTGCCAGCAGTTTGGGGGGTTTTGATGTAGCTTTCTTT
CASSLGGFDVAFF